This T cell receptor (beta chain) was captured in a study of radiation and T cells in renal cell carcinoma. Overall study context: Nephrectomy followed 15 Gy stereotactic body radiation by 4 weeks. Study-wide results and caveats: From baseline, blood top tumor clonotypes peaked at 2 weeks post-radiation.

This clone was found a few times. The target antigen is unknown. Germline V gene data show CDR1 as SGHNT and CDR2 as YENEEA. The CDR3 totals 15 residues. V lost 0 bases and J 0 bases, leaving 8 bases between the germline ends. TCRdb keeps only in-frame clones here, not all; method: immunoSEQ multiplex PCR. This sample has just under 80,000 clones; around 86% occur once, and the top ten carry 20% to 25%. As for time point: blood 2 weeks post-SBRT. As to treatment: 15 Gy SBRT to primary tumor, nephrectomy 4 weeks later. Blood was sampled at baseline, 2 weeks and 4 weeks after SBRT. The chain recombines TRBV11-3 with TRBJ1-1, with D hard to call. The TCR comes from a woman in her 50s with renal cell carcinoma. The sample consisted of blood, taken from a patient whose treatment included radiotherapy and nephrectomy. The CDR3 region has the DNA TGTGCCAGCAGCTTAGATCATCGGTTGAACACTGAAGCTTTCTTT. Its protein is CASSLDHRLNTEAFF. The full variable domain, in which reference TRBV11-3 and TRBJ1-1 provide the parts outside the CDR3, is EAGVVQSPRYKIIEKKQPVAFWCNPISGHNTLYWYLQNLGQGPELLIRYENEEAVDDSQLPKDRFSAERLKGVDSTLKIQPAELGDSAVYLCASSLDHRLNTEAFFGQGTRLTVV.